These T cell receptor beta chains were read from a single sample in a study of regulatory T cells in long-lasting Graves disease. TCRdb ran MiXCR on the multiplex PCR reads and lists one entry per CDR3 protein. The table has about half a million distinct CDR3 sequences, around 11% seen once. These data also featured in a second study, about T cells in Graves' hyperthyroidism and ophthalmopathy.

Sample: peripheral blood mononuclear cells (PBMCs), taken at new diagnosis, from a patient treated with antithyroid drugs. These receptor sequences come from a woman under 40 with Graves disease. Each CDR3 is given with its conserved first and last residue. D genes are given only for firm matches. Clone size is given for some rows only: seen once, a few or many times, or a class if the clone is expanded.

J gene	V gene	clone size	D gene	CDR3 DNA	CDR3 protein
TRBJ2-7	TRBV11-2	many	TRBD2	TGTGCCAGCAGCTTAAGCGGGAGGGCCAGGGAGCAGTACTTC	CASSLSGRAREQYF
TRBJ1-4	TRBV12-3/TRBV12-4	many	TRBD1	TGTGCCAGCAGTGATCGGACAGGGGGCCGCGGGGAAAAACTGTTTTTT	CASSDRTGGRGEKLFF
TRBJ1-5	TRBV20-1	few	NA	TGCAGTGCTAGAGATCGGAGGGGCCCGAATCAGCCCCAGCATTTT	CSARDRRGPNQPQHF
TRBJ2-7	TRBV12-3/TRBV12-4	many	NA	TGTGCCAGCAGTTTAAAGTCTGGCTACGAGCAGTACTTC	CASSLKSGYEQYF
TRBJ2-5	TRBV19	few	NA	TGTGCCAGTAGTGTCGTGGGGTACAGGGACTACCAAGAGACCCAGTACTTC	CASSVVGYRDYQETQYF
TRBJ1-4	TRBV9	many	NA	TGTGCCAGCAGCGTAGAAAATTCAGCTAATGAAAAACTGTTTTTT	CASSVENSANEKLFF
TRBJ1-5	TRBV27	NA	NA	TGTGCCAGCAGTTTATGGCCAGCGAATCAGCCCCAGCATTTT	CASSLWPANQPQHF
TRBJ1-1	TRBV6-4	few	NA	TGTGCCAGCAGTGACGGGTGCCCCCGGAACACTGAAGCTTTCTTT	CASSDGCPRNTEAFF
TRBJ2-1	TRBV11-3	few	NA	TGTGCCAGCAGCTTAGAGGGGGTTAGTAATAATGAGCAGTTCTTC	CASSLEGVSNNEQFF
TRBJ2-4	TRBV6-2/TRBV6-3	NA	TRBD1	TGTGCCAGCAGTTACCGAGGGGGCGTCGACAAAAACATTCAGTACTTC	CASSYRGGVDKNIQYF
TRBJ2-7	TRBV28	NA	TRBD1	TGTGCCAGCAGTTACTCGACCGGGACAGGGGGCTACGAGCAGTACTTC	CASSYSTGTGGYEQYF
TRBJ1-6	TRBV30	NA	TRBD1	TGTGCCTGGATGCAGGGGGCTTCACCCCTCCACTTT	CAWMQGASPLHF
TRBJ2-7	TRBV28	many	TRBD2	TGTGCCAGCAGTGACCGACTAGCGGGACTCATCGAGCAGTACTTC	CASSDRLAGLIEQYF
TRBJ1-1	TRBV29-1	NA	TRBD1	TGCAGCGCCCAGGGACAGGAGGGCACTGAAGCTTTCTTT	CSAQGQEGTEAFF
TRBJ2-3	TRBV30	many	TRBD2	TGTGCCTGGAGTTCCAGACTAGCGGTTATGGCAGATACGCAGTATTTT	CAWSSRLAVMADTQYF
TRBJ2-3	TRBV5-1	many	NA	TGCGCCAGCAGCTTGACGGGCGGGGCCACAGATACGCAGTATTTT	CASSLTGGATDTQYF
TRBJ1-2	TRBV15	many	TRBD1	TGTGCCACCAGCAGAGACTTTATGGGACAGGGTTTCAACTATGGCTACACCTTC	CATSRDFMGQGFNYGYTF
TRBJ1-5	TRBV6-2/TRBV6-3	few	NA	TGTGCCAACAGCGCGGTATATAGCAATCAGCCCCAGCATTTT	CANSAVYSNQPQHF
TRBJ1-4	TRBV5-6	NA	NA	TGTGCCAGCAGCCCACTCGGAACTAATGAAAAACTGTTTTTT	CASSPLGTNEKLFF
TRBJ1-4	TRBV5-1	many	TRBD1	TGCGCCAGCAGCGGAACCGGGACAGCTAATGAAAAACTGTTTTTT	CASSGTGTANEKLFF
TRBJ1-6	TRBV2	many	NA	TGTGCCAGCAGTCCAAGGACGGTCTCCTATAATTCACCCCTCCACTTT	CASSPRTVSYNSPLHF
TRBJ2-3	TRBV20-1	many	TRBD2	TGCAGTGCTAGAGCGGGGGGAAGCTACACAGATACGCAGTATTTT	CSARAGGSYTDTQYF
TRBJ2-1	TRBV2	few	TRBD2	TGTGCCAGTAAAAAAGGACTAGCGGGAGTGCACAATGAGCAGTTCTTC	CASKKGLAGVHNEQFF
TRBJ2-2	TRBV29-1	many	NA	TGCAGCGTTGTAGGTAACGGGGAGCTGTTTTTT	CSVVGNGELFF
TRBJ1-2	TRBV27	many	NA	TGTGCCAGCAGCAACACAGGGATGAGCTATGGCTACACCTTC	CASSNTGMSYGYTF
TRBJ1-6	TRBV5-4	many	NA	TGTGCCAGCAGCCTCACTGACTCCTATAATTCACCCCTCCACTTT	CASSLTDSYNSPLHF
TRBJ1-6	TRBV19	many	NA	TGTGCCAGTCAAAGAGGGTATTCACCCCTCCACTTT	CASQRGYSPLHF
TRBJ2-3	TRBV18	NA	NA	TGTGCCAGCTCACCACTAGCGGACTCCACAGATACGCAGTATTTT	CASSPLADSTDTQYF
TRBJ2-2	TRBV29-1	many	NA	TGCAGCGCCGTGAGTGCTCGCTCGAGATCCCCCGACACCGGGGAGCTGTTTTTT	CSAVSARSRSPDTGELFF
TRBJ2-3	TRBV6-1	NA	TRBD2	TGTGCCAGCAGCCGGGACTACGGAGATACGCAGTATTTT	CASSRDYGDTQYF
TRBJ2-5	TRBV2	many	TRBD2	TGTGCCAGCAGCCGAATGACTAGCGCACAAGAGACCCAGTACTTC	CASSRMTSAQETQYF
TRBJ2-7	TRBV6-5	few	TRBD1	TGTGCCAGCAGTTACTCGAAGGGACAGGGTTTCGTCGAGCAGTACTTC	CASSYSKGQGFVEQYF
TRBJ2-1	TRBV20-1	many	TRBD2	TGCAGTGCTCAAGGAGCGGGACTAGCGGGAAGAACGGGGGGGAATGAGCAGTTCTTC	CSAQGAGLAGRTGGNEQFF